Shown below are 10 T cell receptor beta chains from a single sample sequenced in a study of T cells in Graves' hyperthyroidism and ophthalmopathy. RNA transcripts yielded amplified TCR beta CDR3 regions. TCR CDR3 underwent first-round RT-PCR with the HTBI primer set. Each CDR3 protein gets one entry after TCRdb re-called the multiplex PCR reads with MiXCR. The sample records about 640,000 distinct CDR3 sequences, about a fifth being singletons. The sequenced sample was blood. Source of these receptors: a man aged 25-45 years with Graves' ophthalmopathy.

This clonotype was detected a few times. The chain links TRBV11-2 to TRBJ2-2; a weak D match, TRBD2 (6 bases). With 0 bases removed from V and 6 bases from J, the gap between germline ends came to 14 bases. CDR1 and CDR2 (germline): SGHAT, FQNNGV. CDR3 length: 16 residues. The CDR3 sequence: CASSLDRPRRAGELFF. The DNA for the CDR3 is TGTGCCAGCAGCTTAGATCGCCCAAGGAGGGCCGGGGAGCTGTTTTTT.

This chain joins TRBV19 and TRBJ2-3; D is perhaps TRBD2 (5 bases). Germline CDR1 is LNHDA and CDR2 is SQIVND (reference sequence). Trimming left V 6 bases short and J 1 base short, with 11 bases between. The CDR3 is 14 amino acids. The chain's CDR3 is CASRTTPGTDTQYF. In DNA form, the CDR3 reads TGTGCCAGTAGGACTACTCCAGGCACAGATACGCAGTATTTT.

This chain links TRBV7-2 with TRBJ1-3; tentatively, D is TRBD1 (5 bases). The CDR3 is 15 residues long. Deletions cut 3 bases from V and 4 bases from J, with 13 bases between. Germline V gives CDR1 SGHTA, CDR2 FQGNSA. For the CDR3, the DNA is TGTGCCAGCAGCTTGTTTCTGGGGGGAGGAAACACCATATATTTT. Translation gives CASSLFLGGGNTIYF.

This clonotype occurred a few times. The chain links TRBV20-1 to TRBJ1-3; D gene ambiguous. The germline gives CDR1 DFQATT, CDR2 SNEGSKA (reference sequence). This CDR3 has 14 residues. The germline V and J ends were trimmed by 4 bases and 2 bases, with 12 bases remaining between them. DNA of the CDR3: TGCAGTGCTAAACGTCGGGCGACTGGAAACACCATATATTTT. Protein sequence: CSAKRRATGNTIYF.

The V and J genes are TRBV12-3 or TRBV12-4 and TRBJ2-5; possibly TRBD2 for D (5 bases). V was clipped by 6 bases and J by 5 bases, with 13 bases between them. The CDR3 loop spans 13 amino acids. The CDR3 DNA reads TGTGCCAGCAGCAAGGGAGTTTCGGAGACCCAGTACTTC. This translates into CASSKGVSETQYF.

This clonotype was seen only a few times. This sequence joins TRBV7-8 and TRBJ2-7; D gene ambiguous. Germline V gene sequence: CDR1 SGHVS, CDR2 FQNEAQ. The CDR3 is 14 residues long. V lost 5 bases and J 6 bases, leaving 17 bases between the germline ends. The CDR3 loop is CASSRLDDRFEQYF. The CDR3 DNA reads as TGTGCCAGCAGCAGACTGGACGACCGTTTCGAGCAGTACTTC.

Details on this clonotype: A much larger clone sits a single nucleotide away, making a read error possible. V is TRBV4-2 and J is TRBJ2-3; D is undetermined. The DNA end favors TRBJ1-5, so the J call may be wrong. This CDR3 region has 15 residues. Germline CDR1 is LGHNA and CDR2 is YNFKEQ. The CDR3 bases are TGTGCCAGCAGCCAAGAGTGGGTCAGCACAGATACGCAGCATTTT. Translating it yields CASSQEWVSTDTQHF.

This clonotype has ten or more counts. V and J are TRBV30 and TRBJ2-7, with 7 bases aligning to TRBD2. V dropped 1 base and J dropped 9; count of bases not matched to a gene: 15. The CDR3 totals 15 residues. Per germline, CDR1 GTSNPN and CDR2 SVGIG (reference sequence). CDR3 sequence (DNA): TGTGCCTGGAGTGGAAGACTAGCTGAATCCCTGGGGCAGTACTTC. Its protein product is CAWSGRLAESLGQYF.

This clonotype was detected only a few times. The V call is TRBV6-1, the J call TRBJ1-1, with D maybe TRBD1 (6 bases). The CDR3 length is 15 residues. Trimming took off 5 bases at V and 4 bases at J, with 17 bases between the two ends. Germline CDR1 reads MNHNS; CDR2 reads SASEGT. The CDR3 nucleotides are TGTGCCAGCAGTATCTACAGGGTAAGCGGCACTGAAGCTTTCTTT. Protein: CASSIYRVSGTEAFF.

The V call is TRBV7-9, the J call TRBJ2-1; no clear D. Trimming stripped 8 bases from V and 5 bases from J, with 7 bases between. This CDR3 contains 11 residues. Germline loops: CDR1 SEHNR, CDR2 FQNEAQ (reference sequence). CDR3 loop: CASRPDNEQFF. CDR3 DNA: TGTGCCAGCCGACCGGACAATGAGCAGTTCTTC.